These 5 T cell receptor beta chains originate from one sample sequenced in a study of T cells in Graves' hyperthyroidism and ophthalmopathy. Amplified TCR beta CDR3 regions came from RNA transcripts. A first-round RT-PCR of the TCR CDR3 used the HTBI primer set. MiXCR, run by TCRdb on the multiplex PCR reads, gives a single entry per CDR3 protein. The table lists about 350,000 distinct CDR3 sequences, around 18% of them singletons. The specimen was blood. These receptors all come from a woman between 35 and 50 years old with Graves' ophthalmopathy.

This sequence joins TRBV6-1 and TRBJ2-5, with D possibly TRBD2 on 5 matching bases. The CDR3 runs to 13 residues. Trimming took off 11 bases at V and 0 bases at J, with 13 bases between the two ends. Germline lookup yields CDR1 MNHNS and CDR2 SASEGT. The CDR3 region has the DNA TGTGCCGCTTTAGGACTGAACCAAGAGACCCAGTACTTC. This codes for CAALGLNQETQYF.

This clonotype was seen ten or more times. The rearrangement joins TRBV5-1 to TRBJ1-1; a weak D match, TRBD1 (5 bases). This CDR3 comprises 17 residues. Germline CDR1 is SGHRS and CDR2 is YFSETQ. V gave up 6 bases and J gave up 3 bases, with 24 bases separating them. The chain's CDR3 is CASMEVPTLGGDTEAFF. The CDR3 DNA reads TGCGCCAGCATGGAAGTCCCTACACTCGGAGGGGACACTGAAGCTTTCTTT.

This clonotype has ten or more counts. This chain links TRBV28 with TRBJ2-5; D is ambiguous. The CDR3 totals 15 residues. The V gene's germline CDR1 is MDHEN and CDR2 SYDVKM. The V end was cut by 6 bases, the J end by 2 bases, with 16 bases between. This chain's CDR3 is CASRTPGQKQETQYF. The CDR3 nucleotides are TGTGCCAGCAGGACCCCGGGTCAGAAGCAAGAGACCCAGTACTTC.

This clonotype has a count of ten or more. In nucleotides, the CDR3 is TGTGCTACTCAGACAGGGGATAGTGGCTACACCTTC. Translating it yields CATQTGDSGYTF. The gene calls are TRBV24-1 and TRBJ1-2; 8 nucleotides match TRBD1. CDR1 is KGHDR and CDR2 is SFDVKD in the germline V gene. CDR3 length: 12 residues.

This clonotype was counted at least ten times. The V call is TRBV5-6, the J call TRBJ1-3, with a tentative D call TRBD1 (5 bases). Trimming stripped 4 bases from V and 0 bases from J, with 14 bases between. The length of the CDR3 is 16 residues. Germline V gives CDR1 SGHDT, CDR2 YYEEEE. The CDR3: CASSRKTVLSGNTIYF. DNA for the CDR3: TGTGCCAGCAGCAGAAAGACAGTTCTCTCTGGAAACACCATATATTTT.